The rows below give T cell receptor beta chains drawn from one sample of a study of blood T cells in healthy people across ages. TCRdb re-analysed the 5' RACE reads in MiXCR, keeping a single row per CDR3 protein. The sample comprises about 1.5 million distinct CDR3 sequences, 42% of which are singletons, and around 4% rests with the top ten. Sequencing was performed on blood. Receptors were obtained from a woman aged 18-35 years in good health. Both conserved end residues are part of each CDR3. A D gene is named only where the DNA matches it firmly. The size entry is marked missing in some rows and otherwise reads once, few, many or a size class.

d_call,j_call,clone_size,v_call,cdr3_aa,cdr3_nt
TRBD2,TRBJ2-1,NA,TRBV29-1,CSVFSGSSYEQFF,TGCAGCGTTTTTAGCGGGAGTTCCTATGAGCAGTTCTTC
TRBD1,TRBJ2-7,many,TRBV6-5,CASSYDRGYEQYF,TGTGCCAGCAGTTACGACAGGGGCTACGAGCAGTACTTC
NA,TRBJ1-4,NA,TRBV4-1,CASSQEKAYNEKLFF,TGCGCCAGCAGCCAAGAGAAAGCGTATAATGAAAAACTGTTTTTT
TRBD1,TRBJ1-1,NA,TRBV29-1,CSGRQGETEAFF,TGCAGCGGAAGACAGGGGGAGACTGAAGCTTTCTTT
TRBD1,TRBJ1-1,NA,TRBV7-9,CASSYGTAAPNTEAFF,TGTGCCAGCAGCTACGGGACAGCCGCCCCGAACACTGAAGCTTTCTTT
TRBD2,TRBJ2-7,few,TRBV28,CASNVVGTSGFYEQYF,TGTGCCAGCAACGTTGTTGGGACTAGCGGGTTCTACGAGCAGTACTTC
TRBD2,TRBJ2-5,NA,TRBV4-1,CASSQASSGGRETQYF,TGCGCCAGCAGCCAAGCGTCTAGCGGGGGGCGAGAGACCCAGTACTTC
NA,TRBJ2-7,NA,TRBV28,CASSVLSQIYEQYF,TGTGCCAGCAGTGTGCTTAGCCAAATCTACGAGCAGTACTTC
TRBD2,TRBJ2-3,NA,TRBV11-2,CASSLATLAAGKDTQYF,TGTGCCAGCAGCTTAGCCACCCTAGCGGCCGGGAAAGATACGCAGTATTTT
NA,TRBJ2-5,NA,TRBV6-2/TRBV6-3,CASTPGQERETQYF,TGTGCCAGCACCCCTGGGCAGGAACGGGAGACCCAGTACTTC
NA,TRBJ2-1,NA,TRBV20-1,CSARETAYEQFF,TGCAGTGCTAGAGAGACAGCGTATGAGCAGTTCTTC
NA,TRBJ1-4,NA,TRBV6-5,CASSLGNPNEKLFF,TGTGCCAGCAGCTTAGGGAATCCTAATGAAAAACTGTTTTTT
NA,TRBJ1-1,NA,TRBV4-1,CASSPFLGVMNTEAFF,TGCGCCAGCAGCCCGTTCCTCGGGGTCATGAACACTGAAGCTTTCTTT
NA,TRBJ2-3,NA,TRBV6-2/TRBV6-3,CASRQDSSTDTQYF,TGTGCCAGCAGACAGGATTCTAGCACAGATACGCAGTATTTT
TRBD1,TRBJ1-2,few,TRBV3-1,CASSRKGTGVSNGYTF,TGTGCCAGCAGCCGAAAAGGGACAGGTGTTTCCAATGGCTACACCTTC
TRBD1,TRBJ2-6,NA,TRBV6-2/TRBV6-3,CASSRGQGSGANVLTF,TGTGCCAGCAGCCGAGGACAGGGGTCCGGGGCCAACGTCCTGACTTTC
NA,TRBJ2-7,NA,TRBV29-1,CSVRGRATYEQYF,TGCAGCGTTAGGGGACGCGCCACCTACGAGCAGTACTTC
TRBD2,TRBJ2-5,NA,TRBV5-1,CASATGASGIQETQYF,TGCGCCAGCGCTACCGGTGCTAGCGGGATTCAAGAGACCCAGTACTTC
TRBD2,TRBJ2-7,few,TRBV4-3,CASSQDLASGAYEQYF,TGCGCCAGCAGCCAAGATTTGGCTAGCGGGGCCTACGAGCAGTACTTC
NA,TRBJ2-3,NA,TRBV6-5,CASSDSNAGAQYF,TGTGCCAGCAGTGACTCCAATGCAGGAGCGCAGTATTTT
NA,TRBJ1-2,NA,TRBV27,CASSLETQDVDGYTF,TGTGCCAGCAGTTTAGAGACCCAGGACGTCGATGGCTACACCTTC
NA,TRBJ1-5,NA,TRBV7-8,CASSFLGAFQNSNQPQHF,TGTGCCAGCAGCTTCTTAGGGGCCTTCCAGAATAGCAATCAGCCCCAGCATTTT
NA,TRBJ2-7,NA,TRBV18,CASSPPASSYEQYF,TGTGCCAGCTCACCACCGGCCTCCTCCTACGAGCAGTACTTC
NA,TRBJ2-7,NA,TRBV19,CASSIAGDRNSYEQYF,TGTGCCAGTAGTATCGCCGGGGACCGCAATTCCTACGAGCAGTACTTC